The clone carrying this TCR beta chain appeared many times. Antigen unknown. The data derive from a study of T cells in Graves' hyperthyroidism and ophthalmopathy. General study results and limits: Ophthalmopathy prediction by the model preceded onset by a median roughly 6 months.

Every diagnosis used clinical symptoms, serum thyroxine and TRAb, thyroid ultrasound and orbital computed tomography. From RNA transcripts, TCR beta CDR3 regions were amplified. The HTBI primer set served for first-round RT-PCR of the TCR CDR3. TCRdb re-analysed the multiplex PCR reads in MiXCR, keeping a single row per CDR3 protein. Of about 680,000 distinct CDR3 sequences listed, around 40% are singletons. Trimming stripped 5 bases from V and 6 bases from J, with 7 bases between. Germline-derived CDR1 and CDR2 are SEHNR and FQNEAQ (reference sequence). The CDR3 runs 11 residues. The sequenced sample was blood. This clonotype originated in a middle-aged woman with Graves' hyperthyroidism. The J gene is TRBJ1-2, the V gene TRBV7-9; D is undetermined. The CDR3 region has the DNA TGTGCCAGCAGCGCCCAACATGGCTACACCTTC. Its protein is CASSAQHGYTF.